These T cell receptor beta chains were read from a single sample in a study of T cell responses to AZD1222 COVID-19 vaccine. Produced via immunoSEQ multiplex PCR; TCRdb's table is partial and in-frame only. The table has some 180,000 clones, around nine tenths seen once. Source: peripheral blood, taken 28 days after the second dose of the MenACWY control vaccine. Receptor source: an adult who received the MenACWY meningococcal vaccine as a control. The CDR3 runs from the conserved cysteine through the conserved F or W. Fields, in order: V gene, clone size, CDR3 length, J gene, D gene, CDR3 protein, CDR3 DNA. A D gene is named only where the DNA matches it firmly. Size is stated for part of the rows, as once, few or many counts, or as a class when the clone is expanded.

>TRBV6-2/TRBV6-3|NA|15|TRBJ2-1|TRBD2
CASSTKGLAIGEQFF
TGTGCCAGCAGTACCAAGGGACTAGCTATAGGTGAGCAGTTCTTC
>TRBV27|few|17|TRBJ1-2|TRBD1
CAPGCVEYRGSNYGYTF
TGTGCGCCCGGATGCGTAGAATACAGGGGCTCTAACTATGGCTACACCTTC
>TRBV19|NA|13|TRBJ2-3|NA
CGGPPRERDTQYF
TGTGGAGGACCCCCCCGGGAGAGAGATACGCAGTATTTT
>TRBV25-1|NA|16|TRBJ1-2|TRBD1
CASSDGTGTGVYGYTF
TGTGCCAGCAGTGATGGGACCGGGACAGGGGTCTATGGCTACACCTTC
>TRBV6-5|NA|15|TRBJ2-1|TRBD2
CASSYSGSAYNEQFF
TGTGCCAGCAGTTATAGCGGGAGCGCCTACAATGAGCAGTTCTTC
>TRBV7-2|NA|16|TRBJ2-3|NA
CASSLGASASADTQYF
TGTGCCAGCAGCTTAGGGGCTAGCGCCTCGGCAGATACGCAGTATTTT
>TRBV7-2|once|15|TRBJ2-3|NA
CASSLWQGGTDTQYF
TGTGCCAGCAGCTTATGGCAGGGGGGGACAGATACGCAGTATTTT
>TRBV19|NA|17|TRBJ1-1|NA
CASSQSGRAPMNTEAFF
TGTGCCAGTTCCCAGAGTGGGAGGGCCCCCATGAACACTGAAGCTTTCTTT
>TRBV28|NA|15|TRBJ1-6|NA
CASRLGSSYNSPLHF
TGTGCCAGCCGCTTGGGGAGCTCCTATAATTCACCCCTCCACTTT
>TRBV7-2|NA|14|TRBJ1-2|NA
CASSLDRALGGYTF
TGTGCCAGCAGCTTAGACAGGGCATTGGGGGGCTACACCTTC
>TRBV2|NA|13|TRBJ2-1|NA
CASKRTPYNEQFF
TGTGCCAGCAAGCGGACACCCTACAATGAGCAGTTCTTC
>TRBV20-1|once|11|TRBJ2-1|NA
CSARAGNEQFF
TGCAGTGCCCGGGCGGGGAATGAGCAGTTCTTC
>TRBV7-2|NA|15|TRBJ2-7|TRBD1
CASSGRTGYSYEQYF
TGTGCCAGCAGCGGTCGGACAGGGTACTCCTACGAGCAGTACTTC
>TRBV19|NA|15|TRBJ2-5|NA
CASSIRDIEGETQYF
TGTGCCAGTAGTATTCGGGACATTGAGGGAGAGACCCAGTACTTC
>TRBV27|NA|13|TRBJ2-7|NA
CASSLYGISEQYF
TGTGCCAGCAGTTTATATGGGATTAGCGAGCAGTACTTC
>TRBV6-1|NA|14|TRBJ1-5|NA
CASSEAPGDQPQHF
TGTGCCAGCAGTGAAGCGCCAGGAGATCAGCCCCAGCATTTT
>TRBV4-3|few|16|TRBJ1-3|NA
CASSQDLGRPGNTIYF
TGCGCCAGCAGCCAAGATCTGGGGAGGCCTGGAAACACCATATATTTT
>TRBV6-1|NA|15|TRBJ2-2|NA
CASSDPGQVTGELFF
TGTGCCAGCAGTGATCCGGGACAAGTCACCGGGGAGCTGTTTTTT
>TRBV5-1|NA|14|TRBJ1-1|TRBD1
CASRALGQDTEAFF
TGCGCCAGCAGGGCCCTGGGACAGGACACTGAAGCTTTCTTT
>TRBV5-6|NA|15|TRBJ1-6|TRBD1
CASSDYRGQDSPLHF
TGTGCCAGCAGCGACTACAGGGGACAGGATTCACCCCTCCACTTT
>TRBV27|NA|18|TRBJ2-1|TRBD2
CASSLTRSGGYSYNEQFF
TGTGCCAGCAGTCTAACCCGAAGCGGGGGGTACTCCTACAATGAGCAGTTCTTC
>TRBV28|NA|15|TRBJ2-6|TRBD1
CASRGTESGANVLTF
TGTGCCAGCAGGGGGACAGAATCTGGGGCCAACGTCCTGACTTTC
>TRBV7-2|NA|16|TRBJ2-6|NA
CASSLGSVSGANVLTF
TGTGCCAGCAGCTTAGGGTCAGTATCTGGGGCCAACGTCCTGACTTTC
>TRBV3-1/TRBV3-2|NA|16|TRBJ2-3|TRBD1
CASSQGQGWGTDTQYF
TGTGCCAGCAGCCAGGGACAGGGCTGGGGCACAGATACGCAGTATTTT
>TRBV30|NA|18|TRBJ1-5|TRBD1
CAWRDPGQGLYSNQPQHF
TGTGCCTGGAGGGACCCGGGACAGGGCCTTTATAGCAATCAGCCCCAGCATTTT